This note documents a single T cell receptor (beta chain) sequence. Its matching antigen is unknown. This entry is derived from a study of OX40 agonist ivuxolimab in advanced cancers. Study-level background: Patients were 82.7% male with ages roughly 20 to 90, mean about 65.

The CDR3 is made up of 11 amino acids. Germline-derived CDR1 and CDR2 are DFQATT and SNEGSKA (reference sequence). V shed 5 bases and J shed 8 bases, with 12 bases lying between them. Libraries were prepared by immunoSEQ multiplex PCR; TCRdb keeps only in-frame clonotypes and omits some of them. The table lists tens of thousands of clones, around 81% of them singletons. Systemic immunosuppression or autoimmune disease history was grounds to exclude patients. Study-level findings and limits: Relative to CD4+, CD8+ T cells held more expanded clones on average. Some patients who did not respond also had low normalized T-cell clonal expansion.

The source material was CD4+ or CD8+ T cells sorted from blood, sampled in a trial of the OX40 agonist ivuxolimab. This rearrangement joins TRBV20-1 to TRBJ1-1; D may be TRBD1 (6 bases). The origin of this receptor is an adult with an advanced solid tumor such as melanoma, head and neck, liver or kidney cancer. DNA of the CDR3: TGCAGTGCTGGACAGCTCAGCGAAGCTTTCTTT. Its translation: CSAGQLSEAFF.